This passage covers 28 T cell receptor beta chains from one sample sequenced in a study of shared clonotypes between healthy human individuals. Naivety among CD8 cells was defined by CD45RO negativity and positive CCR7 selection, thereby excluding terminally differentiated effector memory CD45RA+ cells. Sequenced by immunoSEQ multiplex PCR; TCRdb stores in-frame clones only, minus some. This table has about 680,000 clones, 90% to 95% appearing once. Sequenced sample: naive CD8+ T cells sorted from blood. These receptors all come from a man aged 25-45 years in good health.

V and J are TRBV19 and TRBJ1-1, with D maybe TRBD1 (5 bases). The CDR3 has 13 residues. Germline CDR1 reads LNHDA; CDR2 reads SQIVND (reference sequence). V shed 7 bases and J shed 5 bases, with 14 bases lying between them. The CDR3 nucleotides are TGTGCCAGTAACCCCGGGGCGATGACTGAAGCTTTCTTT. It is translated as CASNPGAMTEAFF.

The chain is built from TRBV7-9 and TRBJ2-3, with 13 bases fitting TRBD2. This CDR3 is 16 amino acids long. The germline V gene encodes CDR1 SEHNR and CDR2 FQNEAQ (reference sequence). V dropped 2 bases and J dropped 3; count of bases not matched to a gene: 2. The CDR3 loop is CASSLPGLAGTDTQYF. In nucleotides, the CDR3 is TGTGCCAGCAGCTTACCGGGACTAGCGGGAACAGATACGCAGTATTTT.

Concerning this clone itself: Other DNA sequences in this specimen translate into the identical CDR3. The chain carries TRBV11-2 and TRBJ2-3; D not certain. The V gene lost 1 base and the J gene lost 6 bases, with 5 bases spanning the gap. The CDR3 covers 12 residues. Looked up from germline, CDR1 is SGHAT and CDR2 is FQNNGV. Here the CDR3 DNA reads TGTGCCAGCAGCTTAGTCGGCGATACGCAGTATTTT. Its translation is CASSLVGDTQYF.

The chain employs TRBV6-1 and TRBJ2-7; tentative D call: TRBD2 (7 bases). CDR3 length equals 12 residues. V shed 10 bases and J shed 2 bases, with 12 bases lying between them. Germline V gene sequence: CDR1 MNHNS, CDR2 SASEGT. CDR3 in DNA: TGTGCCATACAGGGAGGGACCTACGAGCAGTACTTC. Protein product: CAIQGGTYEQYF.

V is TRBV7-9 and J is TRBJ1-1; 7 positions agree with TRBD1. The germline CDR1 and CDR2 sequences are SEHNR and FQNEAQ (reference sequence). The CDR3 spans 12 residues. After removal of 4 bases from V and 8 bases from J, the junction contained 4 bases not matched to a gene. CDR3 residues: CASSSGGIEAFF. DNA for the CDR3: TGTGCCAGCAGCTCAGGGGGGATAGAAGCTTTCTTT.

The chain has TRBV19 and TRBJ2-1, with D tentatively TRBD2 (7 bases). V was shortened by 2 bases and J by 9 bases, with 14 bases between the two germline ends. The CDR3 is 14 amino acids. Germline values: CDR1 LNHDA, CDR2 SQIVND (reference sequence). In DNA, the CDR3 is TGTGCCAGTAGTATAATTTCGGGGGGCCGTGAGCAGTTCTTC. Translating it yields CASSIISGGREQFF.

This sequence joins TRBV13 and TRBJ2-1, with no clear D. Trimming pared 5 bases from V and 6 bases from J, leaving 11 bases between. The CDR3 length is 13 residues. CDR1 and CDR2 (germline): PRHDT, FYEKMQ (reference sequence). CDR3 sequence (DNA): TGTGCCAGCAGCCCAGTAGTAAGCAATGAGCAGTTCTTC. Translating it yields CASSPVVSNEQFF.

This clone occurred once. The chain has TRBV2 and TRBJ2-5; the match to TRBD1 covers 10 bases. After removal of 4 bases from V and 5 bases from J, the junction contained 4 bases not matched to a gene. This CDR3 comprises 14 residues. Germline V CDR1 and CDR2: SNHLY, FYNNEI. The DNA of the CDR3 is TGTGCCAGCAGTGGGACAGGGGGTGGGGAGACCCAGTACTTC. Protein: CASSGTGGGETQYF. Combining the CDR3 with reference TRBV2 and TRBJ2-5 gives the whole variable domain EPEVTQTPSHQVTQMGQEVILRCVPISNHLYFYWYRQILGQKVEFLVSFYNNEISEKSEIFDDQFSVERPDGSNFTLKIRSTKLEDSAMYFCASSGTGGGETQYFGPGTRLLVL.

The J gene is TRBJ1-2, the V gene TRBV2; D not resolved. The V end was cut by 9 bases, the J end by 4 bases, with 15 bases between. CDR3 length equals 13 residues. The V gene's germline CDR1 is SNHLY and CDR2 FYNNEI. The CDR3 reads CASTDSQSYGYTF. Written as DNA, the CDR3 is TGTGCCAGTACAGATTCGCAATCCTATGGCTACACCTTC.

The chain has TRBV6-4 and TRBJ2-1; 8 nucleotides align to TRBD2. The germline V gene has CDR1 MRHNA and CDR2 SNTAGT. The ends lost 3 bases at V and 6 bases at J; junction bases unmatched: 13. The CDR3 spans 17 residues. The CDR3 region has the DNA TGTGCCAGCAGTGAGGGTGAGGGACTAGGGAAGTTCAATGAGCAGTTCTTC. This translates into CASSEGEGLGKFNEQFF.

V usage is TRBV5-1 and J usage is TRBJ2-3; 9 bases match TRBD2. CDR1 is SGHRS and CDR2 is YFSETQ in the germline V gene. The CDR3 has 15 residues. The J segment lost 4 bases and the V segment lost 2 bases, leaving 5 bases of the junction unmatched. The CDR3 sequence: CASSFAGGRADTQYF. The CDR3 DNA follows: TGCGCCAGCAGCTTCGCGGGAGGGAGGGCAGATACGCAGTATTTT.

The chain recombines TRBV4-2 with TRBJ2-1; weak D call: TRBD1 (6 bases). Trimming cost V 0 bases and J 9 bases, with 6 bases left between them. CDR1 and CDR2 from the germline V gene are LGHNA and YNFKEQ. This CDR3 spans 12 amino acids. CDR3 DNA: TGTGCCAGCAGCCAAGAGGGGGCTGAGCAGTTCTTC. It translates to CASSQEGAEQFF.

V usage is TRBV11-2 and J usage is TRBJ2-5; 7 nucleotides match TRBD2. CDR3 length equals 16 residues. After removal of 5 bases from V and 1 base from J, the junction contained 10 bases not matched to a gene. CDR1 is SGHAT and CDR2 is FQNNGV in the germline V gene. Here the CDR3 DNA reads TGTGCCAGCAGCACCCGAGTAGCGGGCCTCCAAGAGACCCAGTACTTC. Translated, it gives CASSTRVAGLQETQYF.

The chain recombines TRBV4-1 with TRBJ2-5; D call uncertain. Germline values: CDR1 MGHRA, CDR2 YSYEKL. Trimming left V 0 bases short and J 2 bases short, with 7 bases between. The CDR3 spans 14 residues. Here the CDR3 DNA reads TGCGCCAGCAGCCAAGATTACCAGCAAGAGACCCAGTACTTC. It yields the protein CASSQDYQQETQYF.

This clone was recorded once. This chain links TRBV6-5 with TRBJ2-1, with 10 bases lining up with TRBD2. V lost 0 bases, J lost 10 bases, and 6 bases stayed unmatched. This CDR3 region has 15 residues. Germline V gene data show CDR1 as MNHEY and CDR2 as SVGAGI. The CDR3 sequence is CASSYSGPSGREQFF. DNA for the CDR3: TGTGCCAGCAGTTACTCCGGCCCTAGCGGGAGAGAGCAGTTCTTC.

The chain uses TRBV27 and TRBJ2-7; TRBD2 matches 10 bases. The CDR3 covers 15 residues. J lost 3 bases, V lost 6 bases, and 8 bases had no gene match. CDR1 is MNHEY, CDR2 SMNVEV, per germline (reference sequence). CDR3 coding DNA: TGTGCCAGCAGGTATGGACTAGCGGAGATCTACGAGCAGTACTTC. Its translation is CASRYGLAEIYEQYF.

This clone was counted between two and nine times. This rearrangement joins TRBV4-3 to TRBJ2-6; TRBD2 aligns across 7 bases. V lost 0 bases to trimming and J lost 4 bases; unmatched junction nucleotides: 3. The CDR3 is 16 residues long. Germline V gene sequence: CDR1 LGHNA, CDR2 YSLEER. The DNA for the CDR3 is TGCGCCAGCAGCCAAGATGGGGGGGGAGGGGCCAACGTCCTGACTTTC. Amino acid sequence: CASSQDGGGGANVLTF.

J is TRBJ2-1 and V is TRBV10-2; 14 bases fit TRBD2. Unmatched junction bases numbered 6, after V lost 7 bases and J lost 7 bases. The CDR3 totals 15 residues. Germline lookup yields CDR1 WSHSY and CDR2 SAAADI. The CDR3 coding sequence is TGCGCCAGCACCGCGGGACTAGCGGGGGTTAATGAGCAGTTCTTC. This gives the protein CASTAGLAGVNEQFF.

The CDR3 nucleotides read TGCGCCAGCAGCTTGAGGTCAAAAGCGGGAGGGCCCAATGAGCAGTTCTTC. It yields the protein CASSLRSKAGGPNEQFF. The chain uses TRBV5-1 and TRBJ2-1; 10 nucleotides line up with TRBD2. V lost 1 base to trimming and J lost 6 bases; unmatched junction nucleotides: 10. In germline, CDR1 is SGHRS, CDR2 YFSETQ. There are 17 residues in the CDR3. The full variable domain, with the rest looked up from reference TRBV5-1 and TRBJ2-1, is KAGVTQTPRYLIKTRGQQVTLSCSPISGHRSVSWYQQTPGQGLQFLFEYFSETQRNKGNFPGRFSGRQFSNSRSEMNVSTLELGDSALYLCASSLRSKAGGPNEQFFGPGTRLTVL.

As for this clone: The sample has other DNA sequences that encode this CDR3 too. This chain joins TRBV9 and TRBJ2-7; 11 bases match TRBD2. The CDR3 length is 14 residues. Germline-derived CDR1 and CDR2 are SGDLS and YYNGEE. V gave up 4 bases and J gave up 4 bases; unmatched junction bases: 4. CDR3 amino acids: CASSTGTSGYEQYF. CDR3 nucleotides: TGTGCCAGCAGCACCGGGACTAGCGGTTACGAGCAGTACTTC. Supplemented by reference TRBV9 and TRBJ2-7, the full variable domain reads DSGVTQTPKHLITATGQRVTLRCSPRSGDLSVYWYQQSLDQGLQFLIQYYNGEERAKGNILERFSAQQFPDLHSELNLSSLELGDSALYFCASSTGTSGYEQYFGPGTRLTVT.

The V and J genes are TRBV30 and TRBJ1-5, with D perhaps matching TRBD1 (6 bases). Germline loops: CDR1 GTSNPN, CDR2 SVGIG (reference sequence). V lost 0 bases, J lost 5 bases, and 17 bases lay in between. The CDR3 covers 16 residues. The CDR3 loop reads CAWSVSGRGYYQPQHF. The CDR3 DNA sequence: TGTGCCTGGAGTGTAAGCGGCAGGGGCTATTATCAGCCCCAGCATTTT.

This rearrangement joins TRBV6-6 to TRBJ2-5; possible D gene TRBD2, 6 bases. Germline-derived CDR1 and CDR2 are MNHNY and SVGAGI (reference sequence). The germline V and J ends were trimmed by 2 bases and 1 base, with 11 bases remaining between them. CDR3 length: 15 residues. The CDR3 here is CASSYGGNSQETQYF. The CDR3 bases are TGTGCCAGCAGTTACGGAGGGAATTCCCAAGAGACCCAGTACTTC.

The V gene is TRBV11-2, the J gene TRBJ2-7, with TRBD1 identical over 8 bases. CDR1 is SGHAT and CDR2 is FQNNGV in the germline V gene. This CDR3 is 18 amino acids long. Losses at the gene ends were 0 bases for V and 1 base for J; bases not matched to a gene: 11. The CDR3 DNA sequence: TGTGCCAGCAGCTTAGATATTGGAGACAGGGGAGGTTCCTACGAGCAGTACTTC. Translated: CASSLDIGDRGGSYEQYF.

Notes on this clone: Other nucleotide sequences in the sample specify the same CDR3. The gene calls are TRBV11-2 and TRBJ2-7; D is uncertain. Trimming took 5 bases from V and 0 from J, leaving 2 bases between them. The CDR3 runs to 11 residues. Per the germline V gene, CDR1 is SGHAT and CDR2 is FQNNGV. CDR3 loop: CASSHSYEQYF. The CDR3 DNA is TGTGCCAGCAGCCACTCCTACGAGCAGTACTTC.

The chain combines TRBV7-2 with TRBJ2-4, with 10 bases matching TRBD1. The CDR3 contains 17 residues. Germline values: CDR1 SGHTA, CDR2 FQGNSA. Germline trimming cut 5 bases from V and 9 bases from J; bases unmatched to any gene: 16. In DNA, the CDR3 is TGTGCCAGCAGCCTGGGGACAGGGGCGAGTCTTGTCGGCATTCAGTACTTC. Residues: CASSLGTGASLVGIQYF. Complete variable domain (other parts from reference TRBV7-2 and TRBJ2-4): GAGVSQSPSNKVTEKGKDVELRCDPISGHTALYWYRQSLGQGLEFLIYFQGNSAPDKSGLPSDRFSAERTGGSVSTLTIQRTQQEDSAVYLCASSLGTGASLVGIQYFGAGTRLSVL.

This chain uses TRBV14 with TRBJ2-1; 11 bases match TRBD2. The CDR3 consists of 19 residues. V was pared by 0 bases and J by 0 bases, with 7 bases of the junction left unmatched. CDR1 and CDR2 from the germline V gene are SGHDN and FVKESK. DNA for the CDR3: TGTGCCAGCAGCCAAGATAGCGGGAGGGCCCATAGCTCCTACAATGAGCAGTTCTTC. The encoded protein is CASSQDSGRAHSSYNEQFF. Using reference TRBV14 and TRBJ2-1 for the parts outside the CDR3, the full variable domain is EAGVTQFPSHSVIEKGQTVTLRCDPISGHDNLYWYRRVMGKEIKFLLHFVKESKQDESGMPNNRFLAERTGGTYSTLKVQPAELEDSGVYFCASSQDSGRAHSSYNEQFFGPGTRLTVL.

This clone came up once. The chain uses TRBV5-1 and TRBJ2-3, with D uncertain. Trimming took 6 bases from V and 2 from J, leaving 10 bases between them. From germline, CDR1 is SGHRS and CDR2 YFSETQ. The CDR3 runs 13 residues. The CDR3 DNA is TGCGCCAGCACGGGCAGTTACACAGATACGCAGTATTTT. This gives the protein CASTGSYTDTQYF. Looking up the rest from reference TRBV5-1 and TRBJ2-3 gives the full variable domain: KAGVTQTPRYLIKTRGQQVTLSCSPISGHRSVSWYQQTPGQGLQFLFEYFSETQRNKGNFPGRFSGRQFSNSRSEMNVSTLELGDSALYLCASTGSYTDTQYFGPGTRLTVL.

The chain links TRBV27 to TRBJ2-1; no clear D gene. Germline CDR1 is MNHEY and CDR2 is SMNVEV (reference sequence). The CDR3 length is 17 residues. V lost 3 bases, J lost 1 base, and 16 bases lay in between. CDR3: CASSFLAGSVSYNEQFF. In DNA, the CDR3 is TGTGCCAGCAGTTTCTTGGCCGGCAGCGTTTCCTACAATGAGCAGTTCTTC.